This T cell receptor (beta chain) is drawn from a study of long-term antiretroviral therapy in people with HIV. Study conclusions and caveats: Clonal populations expanded prior to ART predominated within the repertoire at all time points.

The assay used was immunoSEQ (version v3.0), run at survey level. Assay used: immunoSEQ multiplex PCR; TCRdb lists only in-frame clones, some missing. This repertoire shows approximately 27,000 clones, around 90% found once; its top ten account for roughly 3.9%. This clone has a handful of counts. The antigen is unknown. Germline assignment: CDR1 SNHLY and CDR2 FYNNEI. There are 18 residues in the CDR3. V lost 4 bases and J lost 2; bases outside the gene matches: 10. This rearrangement joins TRBV2 to TRBJ2-2, with 10 bases identical to TRBD2. The material was unsorted PBMCs, obtained 1.8 years after starting antiretroviral therapy. This receptor was taken from a woman between 18 and 29 years old with HIV. The CDR3 DNA follows: TGTGCCAGCAGTGGAGGCCTAGCGGGAGACTTAAACACCGGGGAGCTGTTTTTT. Protein: CASSGGLAGDLNTGELFF.